The source of this T cell receptor beta chain is a study of T cell responses to AZD1222 COVID-19 vaccine. Findings and limits, study-wide: Donors in the cohort were predominantly white British and more often female, and clonal diversity was possibly underestimated. Spike-specific TCR breadth and depth were elevated following two AZD1222 doses. Unmutated variant regions are reportedly the target of nearly half of TCRs that are spike-specific. Among AZD1222 vaccinees, only six or seven were seropositive at baseline.

The CDR3 covers 13 residues. The V gene's germline CDR1 is SGHTA and CDR2 FQGTGA. V was clipped by 5 bases and J by 4 bases; unmatched bases: 4. Measured with immunoSEQ multiplex PCR; TCRdb has only the in-frame clones, and not every one. This sample has 130,000 or so clones, with 93% found just once. Details on this clone: Antigen specificity is unknown.

Sequencing used peripheral blood, obtained on day 0 of AZD1222 vaccination. V usage is TRBV7-3 and J usage is TRBJ1-1; 7 positions match TRBD1. This clonotype was obtained from an adult in good health. The CDR3: CASSRAGGTEAFF. DNA for the CDR3: TGTGCCAGCAGCCGAGCAGGGGGCACTGAAGCTTTCTTT.